The 14 T cell receptor beta chains listed next were all sequenced from one sample in a study of T cell responses to AZD1222 COVID-19 vaccine. Profiling relied on immunoSEQ multiplex PCR, and the TCRdb table lists in-frame clones only, not all of them. The data show 75,000 to 100,000 clones, with roughly 87% seen just once and 1.5% to 2% held by the top ten. Sample: peripheral blood, taken on day 0 of AZD1222 vaccination. The receptors here all came from an adult in good health.

The V call is TRBV24-1, the J call TRBJ2-7, with D perhaps matching TRBD1 or TRBD2 (6 bases each). The CDR3 runs 12 residues. Per the germline V gene, CDR1 is KGHDR and CDR2 is SFDVKD. V was trimmed by 7 bases and J by 2 bases, leaving 8 bases between them. CDR3 coding DNA: TGTGCCACCAGGGGGGGCGCCTACGAGCAGTACTTC. This encodes CATRGGAYEQYF.

The chain joins TRBV14 to TRBJ2-3; D remains ambiguous. V was shortened by 4 bases and J by 1 base, with 18 bases between the two germline ends. The CDR3 has 17 residues. CDR1 and CDR2 from the germline V gene are SGHDN and FVKESK. CDR3 region: CASSRARTSRGTDTQYF. The CDR3 coding sequence is TGTGCCAGCAGCCGCGCCAGGACCTCCCGGGGCACAGATACGCAGTATTTT. Full variable domain (outside the CDR3, taken from reference TRBV14 and TRBJ2-3): EAGVTQFPSHSVIEKGQTVTLRCDPISGHDNLYWYRRVMGKEIKFLLHFVKESKQDESGMPNNRFLAERTGGTYSTLKVQPAELEDSGVYFCASSRARTSRGTDTQYFGPGTRLTVL.

The chain is built from TRBV19 and TRBJ1-6; D gene ambiguous. The CDR3 consists of 15 residues. V lost 7 bases and J lost 7, with 17 bases in between. CDR1 is LNHDA and CDR2 is SQIVND in the germline V gene (reference sequence). The CDR3 here is CASNPTRTANSPLHF. The CDR3 region has the DNA TGTGCCAGTAATCCTACAAGAACTGCAAATTCACCCCTCCACTTT.

This sequence joins TRBV5-6 and TRBJ1-3, with D hard to call. Germline lookup yields CDR1 SGHDT and CDR2 YYEEEE. This CDR3 has 16 residues. The V and J ends lost 2 bases and 0 bases respectively, with 12 bases between them. This CDR3 reads CASSFLAGSSGNTIYF. The CDR3 bases are TGTGCCAGCAGCTTCTTGGCGGGGAGCTCTGGAAACACCATATATTTT.

The rearrangement uses TRBV15 and TRBJ2-1, with 11 positions matching TRBD2. Germline loops: CDR1 LNHNV, CDR2 YYDKDF (reference sequence). The CDR3 is 16 residues long. J was trimmed by 7 bases and V by 2 bases; bases with no gene match: 7. The CDR3 protein is CATSRHIAGGRNEQFF. The CDR3 nucleotides are TGTGCCACCAGCAGACATATAGCGGGGGGGCGGAATGAGCAGTTCTTC. Supplemented by reference TRBV15 and TRBJ2-1, the full variable domain reads DAMVIQNPRYQVTQFGKPVTLSCSQTLNHNVMYWYQQKSSQAPKLLFHYYDKDFNNEADTPDNFQSRRPNTSFCFLDIRSPGLGDTAMYLCATSRHIAGGRNEQFFGPGTRLTVL.

The chain is built from TRBV9 and TRBJ1-2; D may be TRBD1 (5 bases). Trimming cost V 0 bases and J 7 bases, with 16 bases left between them. This CDR3 region has 15 residues. Per germline, CDR1 SGDLS and CDR2 YYNGEE. As DNA, the CDR3 is TGTGCCAGCAGCGTAGAGTCAGGGCCGGGTCGTGGCTACACCTTC. Protein sequence: CASSVESGPGRGYTF.

The chain employs TRBV7-8 and TRBJ2-2; TRBD2 might be the D (5 bases). CDR1 and CDR2 (germline): SGHVS, FQNEAQ. The CDR3 contains 16 residues. Trimming took 3 bases from V and 7 from J, leaving 18 bases between them. CDR3 sequence reads: CASSFSRAPAGGELFF. CDR3 DNA sequence: TGTGCCAGCAGCTTTTCCCGGGCGCCCGCGGGCGGGGAGCTGTTTTTT.

The CDR3, as DNA: TGTGCCAGCAGCTTAGCGCGGGGGCCCTACAATGAGCAGTTCTTC. It is translated as CASSLARGPYNEQFF. The gene calls are TRBV7-6 and TRBJ2-1; D possibly corresponds to TRBD2 (7 bases). Trimming took 0 bases from V and 2 from J, leaving 8 bases between them. CDR3 length equals 15 residues. Germline assignment: CDR1 SGHVS and CDR2 FNYEAQ.

This clone is a singleton in its sample. The chain recombines TRBV5-4 with TRBJ1-6; a possible D gene is TRBD1 (5 bases). Trimming took 7 bases from V and 7 from J, leaving 9 bases between them. The CDR3 runs to 12 residues. Germline V gene lookup returns CDR1 SGHNT and CDR2 YYREEE (reference sequence). CDR3 residues: CASGQTNSPLHF. In nucleotides, the CDR3 is TGTGCCAGCGGACAAACGAATTCACCCCTCCACTTT.

V and J are TRBV19 and TRBJ1-3, with D perhaps TRBD1 (5 bases). From germline, CDR1 is LNHDA and CDR2 SQIVND (reference sequence). The CDR3 spans 13 residues. The ends were cut back, 7 bases at V and 2 bases at J, with 9 bases in the middle. CDR3 bases: TGTGCCAGTAATACAGGCACTGGAAACACCATATATTTT. Translation gives CASNTGTGNTIYF.

The rearrangement links TRBV7-9 to TRBJ2-5; TRBD1 matches at 9 bases. CDR1 is SEHNR and CDR2 is FQNEAQ in the germline V gene (reference sequence). The CDR3 contains 14 residues. The ends lost 6 bases at V and 4 bases at J; junction bases unmatched: 6. The CDR3 DNA reads as TGTGCCAGCAGACCCGGGACAGGGAGAGAGACCCAGTACTTC. Protein: CASRPGTGRETQYF.

The chain recombines TRBV7-9 with TRBJ2-2; the D gene is possibly TRBD2 (5 bases). The CDR3 spans 15 residues. Trimming pared 1 base from V and 4 bases from J, leaving 10 bases between. Germline V gene sequence: CDR1 SEHNR, CDR2 FQNEAQ (reference sequence). The CDR3 region has the DNA TGTGCCAGCAGCTTAGAGCTAGGAGGCACCGGGGAGCTGTTTTTT. Residues: CASSLELGGTGELFF.

This chain links TRBV28 with TRBJ2-3, with D possibly being TRBD1 or TRBD2 (5 bases each). Trimming took off 6 bases at V and 1 base at J, with 14 bases between the two ends. The CDR3 covers 15 residues. The germline CDR1 and CDR2 sequences are MDHEN and SYDVKM. The CDR3: CASSTVGDGTDTQYF. The DNA of the CDR3 is TGTGCCAGCAGCACCGTGGGGGACGGCACAGATACGCAGTATTTT.

The V gene is TRBV5-6, the J gene TRBJ1-2, with D perhaps matching TRBD1 (5 bases). The germline V gene encodes CDR1 SGHDT and CDR2 YYEEEE. CDR3 length: 12 amino acids. The ends were cut back, 6 bases at V and 5 bases at J, with 11 bases in the middle. The CDR3 DNA follows: TGTGCCAGCAACCGAGGGGCGTATGGCTACACCTTC. Translation gives CASNRGAYGYTF.